The entry that follows covers one TCR beta chain sequence. Its antigen specificity is not known. Per-nucleotide qualities are absent, and no much larger clonotype sits a single base away. These data belong to a study of lymphopenia after photon versus proton radiotherapy (dated by TCRdb to the late 2010s). For the study in its entirety: In patients with gastrointestinal tumors who developed high-grade lymphopenia, the study compared the immunological effects of photon radiation therapy with those of proton radiation therapy. The cohort included approximately 22 patients with gastrointestinal tumors who developed lymphopenia after receiving either photon or proton therapy. The study was designed to characterize how the impact on the immune system differs between the two radiation modalities. Results and caveats for the whole study, not just this receptor: After the lymphocyte count nadir, oligoclonal expansion, especially of CD8+ Temra cells, was observed in photon-treated repertoires, and the drop in diversity was driven by this expansion. The survival association was assessed only in patients who died, and better survival with proton therapy was presented by the authors as a possibility rather than a demonstrated result. During treatment, patients who received proton therapy stayed relatively stable, whereas patients who received photon therapy lost naive T cells and TCR diversity and gained effector/memory populations. Across the cohort, among patients who died, a greater drop in TCR diversity after the nadir was inversely correlated with overall survival time.

The CDR3 runs 14 amino acids, cysteine and phenylalanine included. CDR3 DNA only is kept here, 42 bases in frame from base 1. In the germline V gene, CDR1 corresponds to MNHNS and CDR2 to SASEGT. Between the V and J ends, shortened by 3 bases and 3 bases respectively, the junction contains 9 bases. Library creation used the immunoSEQ multiplex PCR assay. T cell repertoires were profiled by deep sequencing of rearranged TCR beta loci, alongside multiparametric flow cytometry. TCRdb retrieved this table from immuneACCESS and kept in-frame rearrangements only. Not all clones are present; in checked studies, unresolved V genes account for under half, and no reason is known for the remainder. The sample yields 70,000 or so clones; approximately 91% were counted once. The ten largest make up less than 3.5% of the sample.

This clonotype was sampled from a woman aged 65 to 85 with pancreatic cancer. Here the sequenced sample was peripheral blood, taken from a patient treated with photon-based radiotherapy. The chain links TRBV6-1 with TRBJ1-3, with no confident D gene call. The DNA is TGTGCCAGCAGTGACTGGCAGGTTGGAAACACCATATATTTT. This is translated as CASSDWQVGNTIYF.